Listed here are 15 T cell receptor beta chains from one sample, sequenced in a study of cytomegalovirus exposure and HLA in healthy donors. A multiplex PCR was run with 60 Vbeta primers and 13 Jbeta primers. Assay: immunoSEQ multiplex PCR; the TCRdb copy retains only in-frame clones and omits some. There are approximately 200,000 clones in the sample; about 80% occur only once, and around 2.1% lies in the top ten. Sequencing input: PBMCs. The receptors were sampled from a woman younger than 30 in good health and CMV-seropositive.

CDR3 sequence: CASSWATQDKYEKLFF. The CDR3 nucleotides are TGTGCAAGTTCGTGGGCAACCCAAGACAAGTATGAAAAACTGTTTTTT. The chain couples TRBV12-2 to TRBJ1-4; the DNA was not used to check the table's D call, TRBD1. TRBV12-2 is a pseudogene locus. CDR3 length: 16 residues.

The rearrangement joins TRBV28 to TRBJ2-2; tentatively, D is TRBD1 (6 bases). Trimming cost V 4 bases and J 10 bases, with 22 bases left between them. This CDR3 has 16 residues. Germline lookup yields CDR1 MDHEN and CDR2 SYDVKM. The CDR3 loop is CASSYREFRRTEELFF. CDR3 coding DNA: TGTGCCAGCAGTTACAGGGAATTTAGGCGGACGGAGGAGCTGTTTTTT. The full variable domain, rest sourced from reference TRBV28 and TRBJ2-2, is DVKVTQSSRYLVKRTGEKVFLECVQDMDHENMFWYRQDPGLGLRLIYFSYDVKMKEKGDIPEGYSVSREKKERFSLILESASTNQTSMYLCASSYREFRRTEELFFGEGSRLTVL.

This chain joins TRBV5-4 and TRBJ2-3; 8 bases agree with TRBD1. Germline V CDR1 and CDR2: SGHNT, YYREEE (reference sequence). This CDR3 region has 13 residues. Unmatched junction bases numbered 3, after V lost 4 bases and J lost 5 bases. CDR3: CASSDTGGDTQYF. The CDR3 DNA follows: TGTGCCAGCAGCGACACAGGGGGAGATACGCAGTATTTT.

This sequence joins TRBV5-4 and TRBJ2-3, with 10 bases aligning to TRBD1. The ends lost 1 base at V and 3 bases at J; junction bases unmatched: 14. Germline V lookup: CDR1 SGHNT, CDR2 YYREEE (reference sequence). The CDR3 consists of 19 residues. The CDR3 DNA reads as TGTGCCAGCAGCTTGACGGGACAGGGGTCTTTCATCGGTACAGATACGCAGTATTTT. It encodes CASSLTGQGSFIGTDTQYF.

The chain links TRBV11-2 to TRBJ1-3; D may be TRBD1 (5 bases). Germline CDR1 and CDR2: SGHAT and FQNNGV. The V and J ends lost 8 bases and 4 bases respectively, with 15 bases between them. The CDR3 extends over 14 amino acids. The CDR3 region has the DNA TGTGCCAGCGCTCTCACGGGGGTCGGAAACACCATATATTTT. Protein product: CASALTGVGNTIYF. Complete variable domain (other parts from reference TRBV11-2 and TRBJ1-3): EAGVAQSPRYKIIEKRQSVAFWCNPISGHATLYWYQQILGQGPKLLIQFQNNGVVDDSQLPKDRFSAERLKGVDSTLKIQPAKLEDSAVYLCASALTGVGNTIYFGEGSWLTVV.

This clone occurred a few times. This chain uses TRBV19 with TRBJ1-4, with D possibly being TRBD1 (5 bases). Trimming shortened V by 3 bases and J by 8 bases, and 10 bases separated the two germline ends. The length of the CDR3 is 13 residues. The germline V gene encodes CDR1 LNHDA and CDR2 SQIVND (reference sequence). Here the CDR3 reads CASSMVAGEKLFF. CDR3 in DNA: TGTGCCAGTAGTATGGTGGCAGGGGAAAAACTGTTTTTT.

The CDR3 region has the DNA TGCAGCACGTCGTACTCACTTGGCTACACCTTC. This encodes CSTSYSLGYTF. The gene calls are TRBV29-1 and TRBJ1-2; unclear D gene. The germline V gene has CDR1 SQVTM and CDR2 ANQGSEA. The length of the CDR3 is 11 residues. V was clipped by 8 bases and J by 7 bases, with 14 bases between them. The variable domain in full, with the rest retrieved from reference TRBV29-1 and TRBJ1-2, is SAVISQKPSRDICQRGTSLTIQCQVDSQVTMMFWYRQQPGQSLTLIATANQGSEATYESGFVIDKFPISRPNLTFSTLTVSNMSPEDSSIYLCSTSYSLGYTFGSGTRLTVV.

In DNA form, the CDR3 reads TGTGCCAGCAGTGGGAGGGCCTACGAGCAGTACTTC. It encodes CASSGRAYEQYF. The J gene is TRBJ2-7, the V gene TRBV2, with D possibly TRBD2 on 6 matching bases. This CDR3 comprises 12 residues. Germline-derived CDR1 and CDR2 are SNHLY and FYNNEI. Trimming shortened V by 4 bases and J by 2 bases, and 6 bases separated the two germline ends. Combining the CDR3 with reference TRBV2 and TRBJ2-7 gives the whole variable domain EPEVTQTPSHQVTQMGQEVILRCVPISNHLYFYWYRQILGQKVEFLVSFYNNEISEKSEIFDDQFSVERPDGSNFTLKIRSTKLEDSAMYFCASSGRAYEQYFGPGTRLTVT.

The chain links TRBV5-1 to TRBJ2-5; TRBD2 is a possible D gene (5 bases). The CDR3 covers 14 residues. V lost 1 base, J lost 5 bases, and 12 bases lay in between. Germline loops: CDR1 SGHRS, CDR2 YFSETQ. For the CDR3, the DNA is TGCGCCAGCAGCTTGACTAGTGGCCGGGAGACCCAGTACTTC. It encodes CASSLTSGRETQYF.

The chain combines TRBV7-9 with TRBJ1-1, with TRBD1 identical over 9 bases. V lost 4 bases, J lost 0 bases, and 9 bases stayed unmatched. Germline assignment: CDR1 SEHNR and CDR2 FQNEAQ (reference sequence). The CDR3 sequence is 17 residues long. The CDR3 DNA is TGTGCCAGCAGCTCCTCCGACAGGGGGATTATGAACACTGAAGCTTTCTTT. Translating it yields CASSSSDRGIMNTEAFF.

This rearrangement joins TRBV7-6 to TRBJ2-5; TRBD2 matches 7 bases. V lost 1 base, J lost 4 bases, and 12 bases stayed unmatched. In germline, CDR1 is SGHVS, CDR2 FNYEAQ. This CDR3 is 17 amino acids long. The CDR3 region is CASSLGVASGTGETQYF. The CDR3 DNA reads TGTGCCAGCAGCTTAGGCGTGGCTAGCGGCACAGGAGAGACCCAGTACTTC. Drawing the rest from reference TRBV7-6 and TRBJ2-5, the complete variable domain is GAGVSQSPRYKVTKRGQDVALRCDPISGHVSLYWYRQALGQGPEFLTYFNYEAQQDKSGLPNDRFSAERPEGSISTLTIQRTEQRDSAMYRCASSLGVASGTGETQYFGPGTRLLVL.

The chain carries TRBV9 and TRBJ1-1; no reliable D call. The CDR3 runs to 11 residues. Looked up from germline, CDR1 is SGDLS and CDR2 is YYNGEE. V dropped 2 bases and J dropped 4 bases, with 3 bases sitting between them. The CDR3 protein is CASSVATEAFF. CDR3 sequence (DNA): TGTGCCAGCAGCGTGGCCACTGAAGCTTTCTTT.

This clone has just a few counts. The V call is TRBV7-2, the J call TRBJ1-5, with 8 nucleotides matching TRBD1. Germline values: CDR1 SGHTA, CDR2 FQGNSA. Losses at the gene ends were 3 bases for V and 5 bases for J; bases not matched to a gene: 0. The CDR3 is 13 residues long. The CDR3 spells CASSLDRDQPQHF. The CDR3 coding sequence is TGTGCCAGCAGCTTGGACAGGGATCAGCCCCAGCATTTT. The entire variable domain, with the rest obtained from reference TRBV7-2 and TRBJ1-5, is as follows: GAGVSQSPSNKVTEKGKDVELRCDPISGHTALYWYRQSLGQGLEFLIYFQGNSAPDKSGLPSDRFSAERTGGSVSTLTIQRTQQEDSAVYLCASSLDRDQPQHFGDGTRLSIL.

This chain uses TRBV2 with TRBJ1-4; 8 bases are a match to TRBD1. The CDR3 runs 13 residues. The germline V gene encodes CDR1 SNHLY and CDR2 FYNNEI. The V and J ends lost 10 bases and 7 bases, in that order; junction bases with no gene match: 8. The CDR3 sequence: CATGAGGVEKLFF. As DNA, the CDR3 is TGTGCCACCGGGGCAGGGGGCGTTGAAAAACTGTTTTTT.

This chain connects TRBV7-6 to TRBJ2-7; TRBD2 agrees at 8 bases. With 5 bases clipped from V and 3 bases from J, the junction kept 15 bases outside the gene matches. Germline assignment: CDR1 SGHVS and CDR2 FNYEAQ. This CDR3 has 17 amino acids. The CDR3 sequence: CASSPLEGAGVNYEQYF. The CDR3 region has the DNA TGTGCCAGCAGCCCCCTGGAGGGAGCGGGGGTGAACTACGAGCAGTACTTC. The full variable domain, completed using reference TRBV7-6 and TRBJ2-7, is GAGVSQSPRYKVTKRGQDVALRCDPISGHVSLYWYRQALGQGPEFLTYFNYEAQQDKSGLPNDRFSAERPEGSISTLTIQRTEQRDSAMYRCASSPLEGAGVNYEQYFGPGTRLTVT.